These 17 T cell receptor beta chains were all obtained from the same sample, sequenced in a study of OX40 agonist ivuxolimab in advanced cancers. Using immunoSEQ multiplex PCR, the repertoire was profiled, and TCRdb retains in-frame clones only, with some absent. This sample carries approximately 26,000 clones, roughly 73% of them seen once, and the ten largest clones take more than 20%. The specimen comprised CD4+ or CD8+ T cells sorted from blood, sampled in a trial of the OX40 agonist ivuxolimab. These receptors were obtained from an adult with an advanced solid tumor such as melanoma, head and neck, liver or kidney cancer.

The chain recombines TRBV27 with TRBJ2-7; D possibly corresponds to TRBD1 (6 bases). Germline CDR1 is MNHEY and CDR2 is SMNVEV (reference sequence). CDR3 length: 14 amino acids. Trimming pared 1 base from V and 3 bases from J, leaving 10 bases between. The CDR3 loop is CASSLLGRGYEQYF. CDR3 bases: TGTGCCAGCAGTTTATTGGGCAGGGGCTACGAGCAGTACTTC.

The genes are TRBV7-6 and TRBJ2-7; 9 bases agree with TRBD1. Germline CDR1 SGHVS, CDR2 FNYEAQ. The CDR3 is 15 residues long. V shed 7 bases and J 1 base; nucleotides not matched to a gene: 8. CDR3 nucleotides: TGTGCCAGCACCCCCGGGACAGGGAAATCCTACGAGCAGTACTTC. It is translated as CASTPGTGKSYEQYF.

This clone was observed once. Being one base from a much bigger clone, this may be a read error. The CDR3 loop reads CASNEIAGGITDTQYF. Here the CDR3 DNA reads TGCGCCAGCAATGAGATCGCGGGAGGGATAACAGATACGCAGTATTTT. The chain combines TRBV10-1 with TRBJ2-3, with TRBD2 matching over 9 bases. Per the germline V gene, CDR1 is WNHNN and CDR2 is SYGVQD (reference sequence). The CDR3 loop spans 16 amino acids.

The chain employs TRBV6-5 and TRBJ2-7; D is ambiguous. Germline CDR1 and CDR2: MNHEY and SVGAGI. The V end lost 0 bases, the J end lost 4 bases, and 7 bases lay between the germline ends. The CDR3 is 13 amino acids. The CDR3 DNA sequence: TGTGCCAGCAGTTACTCGAAAGGGTACGAGCAGTACTTC. This translates into CASSYSKGYEQYF.

The genes are TRBV9 and TRBJ2-1, with D possibly being TRBD2 (6 bases). CDR1 SGDLS and CDR2 YYNGEE come from the germline V gene. The CDR3 runs to 12 residues. Trimming took off 4 bases at V and 8 bases at J, with 10 bases between the two ends. The CDR3 sequence is CASSPWGDEQFF. CDR3 nucleotide sequence: TGTGCCAGCAGCCCGTGGGGGGATGAGCAGTTCTTC. The variable domain in full, completed from reference TRBV9 and TRBJ2-1, reads DSGVTQTPKHLITATGQRVTLRCSPRSGDLSVYWYQQSLDQGLQFLIQYYNGEERAKGNILERFSAQQFPDLHSELNLSSLELGDSALYFCASSPWGDEQFFGPGTRLTVL.

The rearrangement joins TRBV4-2 to TRBJ1-2; 7 positions match TRBD1. The junction had 10 bases not matched to a gene; V was cut back by 1 base and J by 8 bases. The germline gives CDR1 LGHNA, CDR2 YNFKEQ. The CDR3 is 15 residues long. CDR3 DNA sequence: TGTGCCAGCAGCCAAGTTTACGAGGGGGCGGAAGGCTACACCTTC. This gives the protein CASSQVYEGAEGYTF.

The chain joins TRBV7-9 to TRBJ2-7; unclear D gene. The CDR3 has 16 amino acids. Between the trimmed V and J ends, which lost 0 bases and 6 bases, there was a span of 18 bases. CDR1 and CDR2 (germline): SEHNR, FQNEAQ (reference sequence). CDR3 nucleotide sequence: TGTGCCAGCAGCTTAGCGATAAATCCCGCCAGTTTCGAGCAGTACTTC. Protein product: CASSLAINPASFEQYF.

The chain links TRBV5-6 to TRBJ2-1; D not resolved. Looked up from germline, CDR1 is SGHDT and CDR2 is YYEEEE. CDR3 length: 12 residues. Trimming removed 0 bases at V and 6 bases at J, with 4 bases between. The CDR3 nucleotides read TGTGCCAGCAGCTTGGGTCCCAATGAGCAGTTCTTC. This translates into CASSLGPNEQFF.

This clone was seen a few times. This sequence joins TRBV6-1 and TRBJ1-2; D remains unclear. This CDR3 comprises 13 residues. Trimming took off 1 base at V and 4 bases at J, with 7 bases between the two ends. Germline CDR1 and CDR2: MNHNS and SASEGT. CDR3 protein: CASSEVSGYGYTF. The CDR3, as DNA: TGTGCCAGCAGTGAAGTGTCAGGCTATGGCTACACCTTC.

The J gene is TRBJ2-2, the V gene TRBV29-1, with D maybe TRBD2 (5 bases). The germline V and J ends were trimmed by 3 bases and 4 bases, with 12 bases remaining between them. Germline V gives CDR1 SQVTM, CDR2 ANQGSEA. The length of the CDR3 is 14 residues. CDR3 sequence (DNA): TGCAGCGTTGAGGGCCGGGGTGTCACCGGGGAGCTGTTTTTT. Encoded protein: CSVEGRGVTGELFF.

The rearrangement links TRBV12-5 to TRBJ2-5; D is possibly TRBD1 or TRBD2 (7 bases each). The CDR3 loop spans 12 amino acids. The V gene's germline CDR1 is LGHNT and CDR2 FRNRAP. Trimming stripped 5 bases from V and 5 bases from J, with 9 bases between. The CDR3 loop reads CASGQGGETQYF. CDR3 DNA: TGTGCTAGTGGTCAGGGGGGGGAGACCCAGTACTTC.

The chain links TRBV13 to TRBJ1-2; 7 bases agree with TRBD1. CDR3 length: 14 residues. The V gene end was trimmed by 6 bases and the J gene end by 5 bases; junction bases not matched to a gene: 9. Germline CDR1 and CDR2: PRHDT and FYEKMQ (reference sequence). This CDR3 is CASRRDRESYGYTF. Written as DNA, the CDR3 is TGTGCCAGCAGGCGTGACAGGGAGTCGTATGGCTACACCTTC.

This chain connects TRBV6-4 to TRBJ1-2; no firm D call. The CDR3 contains 13 residues. The V and J ends lost 2 bases and 4 bases respectively, with 8 bases between them. The germline V gene has CDR1 MRHNA and CDR2 SNTAGT. Here the CDR3 reads CASSDRRFYGYTF. The CDR3 DNA is TGTGCCAGCAGTGACAGGCGTTTCTATGGCTACACCTTC.

The chain employs TRBV5-1 and TRBJ2-3; possible D gene TRBD2, 5 bases. The V gene lost 9 bases and the J gene lost 6 bases, with 8 bases spanning the gap. There are 10 residues in the CDR3. CDR1 is SGHRS and CDR2 is YFSETQ in the germline V gene. DNA of the CDR3: TGCGCCAAAAGGAGGGATACGCAGTATTTT. It yields the protein CAKRRDTQYF.

V is TRBV6-1 and J is TRBJ1-5; D perhaps matches TRBD1 (5 bases). Looked up from germline, CDR1 is MNHNS and CDR2 is SASEGT. The CDR3 is 15 amino acids. Trimming shortened V by 7 bases and J by 0 bases, and 13 bases separated the two germline ends. Here the CDR3 reads CASNGQKYSNQPQHF. As DNA, the CDR3 is TGTGCCAGCAATGGACAAAAGTATAGCAATCAGCCCCAGCATTTT.

This rearrangement joins TRBV9 to TRBJ1-1, with D unresolved. Germline CDR1 reads SGDLS; CDR2 reads YYNGEE. This CDR3 region has 12 residues. Trimming pared 4 bases from V and 6 bases from J, leaving 10 bases between. The CDR3 DNA follows: TGTGCCAGCAGCAATTCAGGCGCTGAAGCTTTCTTT. Protein product: CASSNSGAEAFF.

The rearrangement links TRBV2 to TRBJ1-1; D not resolved. The CDR3 runs to 10 residues. Germline assignment: CDR1 SNHLY and CDR2 FYNNEI. Trimming took 10 bases from V and 2 from J, leaving 5 bases between them. The CDR3 bases are TGTGCCACGCTAAACACTGAAGCTTTCTTT. Protein: CATLNTEAFF.